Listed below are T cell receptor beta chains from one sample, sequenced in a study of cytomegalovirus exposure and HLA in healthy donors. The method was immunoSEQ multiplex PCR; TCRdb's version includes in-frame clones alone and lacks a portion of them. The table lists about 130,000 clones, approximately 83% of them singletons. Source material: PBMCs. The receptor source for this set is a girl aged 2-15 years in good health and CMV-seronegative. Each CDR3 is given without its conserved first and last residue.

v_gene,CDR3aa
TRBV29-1,SVEDPVLNDYEQY
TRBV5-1,ASSLPYSYEQY
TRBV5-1,ASSGPQNTEAF
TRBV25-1,ASSETSGGVAGELF
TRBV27,ASTRGAGSSYNEQF
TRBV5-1,ASAAGESYNEQF
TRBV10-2,ASRLAGYNEQF
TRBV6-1,ASIGQRQGEEGYT
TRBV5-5,ASSPSGWAGNEKLF
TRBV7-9,ASSNRGTYEQY
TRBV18,ASSQEQSYEQY
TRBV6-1,ASIHGWSEQY
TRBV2,ATSGTGGYEQY
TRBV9,ASSGAGYTGELF
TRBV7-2,ASSSPTGPDGYT
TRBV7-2,ASRSTSGYKETQY
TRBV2,ASSGTGSSGNTIY
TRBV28,ASSKAHGLAGGRQETQY
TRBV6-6,ASSLQGYYEQY
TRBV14,ASSQYVAVNTGELF
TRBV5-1,ASSLTGAYEQY
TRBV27,ASSLERFSYEQY
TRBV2,ASTARRSKDGYT
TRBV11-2,ASSPGRGKFTYNEQF
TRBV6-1,ASSRDRWFEKLF
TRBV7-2,ASSPTGGHEKLF
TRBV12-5,ASGSISGGSANQPQH
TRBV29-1,SVEGPRGSSNTGELF
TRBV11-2,ASSLVRDSHASSEAF
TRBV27,ASSFRGLGEAF
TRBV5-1,ASSTGQVPGQPQH
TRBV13,ASRSRSYEQY
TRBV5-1,ASTPWVAANNEQF
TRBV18,ASSPNFAYEQY
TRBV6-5,ATATSGSYNEQF
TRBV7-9,ASSLALPGLYGYT
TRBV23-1,ASSQSEADTQY
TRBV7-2,ASSLVAGWSSYEQY
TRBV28,ASSLGTLGYEQY
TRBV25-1,ASSDWTVDGYT
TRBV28,ASRTRQGADTQY
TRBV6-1,ASIPQGLANYGYT
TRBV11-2,ASSLAGGWTGELF
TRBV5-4,ASSNNLVAGAMKPYNEQF
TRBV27,ASSSPDSGGNYEQY
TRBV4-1,ASSQDSGTQETQY
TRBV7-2,ASSFVSTGRNTEAF
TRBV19,ASSSLAGATDTQY
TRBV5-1,ASSLADRGPGYT
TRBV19,ASSLRPGTGFQPQH
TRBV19,ASGGSIFGTDTQY
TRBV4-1,ASSQEIETGGPYEQY
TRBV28,ASRLKFLGPGNEQF
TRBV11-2,ASSLEAGLEAF
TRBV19,ASSHPGVSTDTQY
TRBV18,ASSPFVSGNEQF
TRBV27,ASSLSGTGLLGRTEAF
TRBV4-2,ASSQETGLAVYEQY
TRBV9,ASSAGSHNEQF
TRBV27,ASSLTGPSRTEAF